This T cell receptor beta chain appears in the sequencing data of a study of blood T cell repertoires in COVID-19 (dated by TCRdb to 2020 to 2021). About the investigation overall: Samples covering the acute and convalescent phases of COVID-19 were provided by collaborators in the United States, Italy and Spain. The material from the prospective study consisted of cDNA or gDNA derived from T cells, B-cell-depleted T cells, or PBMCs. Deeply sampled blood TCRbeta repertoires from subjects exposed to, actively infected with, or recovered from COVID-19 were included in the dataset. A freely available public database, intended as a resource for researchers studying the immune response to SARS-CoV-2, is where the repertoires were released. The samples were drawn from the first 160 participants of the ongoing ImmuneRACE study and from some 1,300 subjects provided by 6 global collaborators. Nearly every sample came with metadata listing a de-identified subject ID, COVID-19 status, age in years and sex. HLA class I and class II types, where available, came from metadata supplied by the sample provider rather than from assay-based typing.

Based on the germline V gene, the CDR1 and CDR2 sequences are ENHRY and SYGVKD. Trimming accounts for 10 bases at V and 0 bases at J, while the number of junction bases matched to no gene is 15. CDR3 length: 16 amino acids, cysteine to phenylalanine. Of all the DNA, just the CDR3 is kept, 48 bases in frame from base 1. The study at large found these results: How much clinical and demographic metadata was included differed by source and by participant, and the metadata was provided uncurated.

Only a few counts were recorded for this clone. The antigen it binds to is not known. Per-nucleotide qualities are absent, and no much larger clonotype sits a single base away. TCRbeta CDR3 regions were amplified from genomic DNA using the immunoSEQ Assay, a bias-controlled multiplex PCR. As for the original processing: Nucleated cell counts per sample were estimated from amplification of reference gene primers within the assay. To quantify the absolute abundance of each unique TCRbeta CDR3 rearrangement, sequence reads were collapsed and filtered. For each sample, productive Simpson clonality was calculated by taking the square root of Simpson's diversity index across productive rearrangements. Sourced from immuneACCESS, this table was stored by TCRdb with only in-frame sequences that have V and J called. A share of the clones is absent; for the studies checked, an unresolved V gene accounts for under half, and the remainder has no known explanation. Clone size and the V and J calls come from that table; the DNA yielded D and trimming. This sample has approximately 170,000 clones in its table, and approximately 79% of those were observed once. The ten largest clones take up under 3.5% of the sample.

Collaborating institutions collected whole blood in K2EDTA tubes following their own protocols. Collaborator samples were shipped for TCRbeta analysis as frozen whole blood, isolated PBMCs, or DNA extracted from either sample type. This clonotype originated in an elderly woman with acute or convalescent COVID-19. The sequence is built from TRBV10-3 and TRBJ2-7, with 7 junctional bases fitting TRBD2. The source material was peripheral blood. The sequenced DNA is TGTGCCACCCTGGGGGGAGCGGGGCTAGACTCCTACGAGCAGTACTTC. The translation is CATLGGAGLDSYEQYF.